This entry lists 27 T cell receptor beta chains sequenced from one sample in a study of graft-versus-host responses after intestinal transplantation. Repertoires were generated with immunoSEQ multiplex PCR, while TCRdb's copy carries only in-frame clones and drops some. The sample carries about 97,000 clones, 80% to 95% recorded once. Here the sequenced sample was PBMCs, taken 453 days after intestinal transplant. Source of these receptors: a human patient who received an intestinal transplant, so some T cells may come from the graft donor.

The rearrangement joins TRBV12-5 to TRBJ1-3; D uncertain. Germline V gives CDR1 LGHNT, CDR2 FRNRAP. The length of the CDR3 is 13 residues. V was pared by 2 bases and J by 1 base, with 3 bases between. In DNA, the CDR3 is TGTGCTAGTGGTTTGCCTTCTGGAAACACCATATATTTT. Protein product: CASGLPSGNTIYF.

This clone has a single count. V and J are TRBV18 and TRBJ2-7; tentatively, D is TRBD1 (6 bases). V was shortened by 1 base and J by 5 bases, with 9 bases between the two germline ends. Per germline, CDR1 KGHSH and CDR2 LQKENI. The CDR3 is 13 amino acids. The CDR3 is CASSPQAGDEQYF. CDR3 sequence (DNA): TGTGCCAGCTCACCACAAGCAGGGGACGAGCAGTACTTC.

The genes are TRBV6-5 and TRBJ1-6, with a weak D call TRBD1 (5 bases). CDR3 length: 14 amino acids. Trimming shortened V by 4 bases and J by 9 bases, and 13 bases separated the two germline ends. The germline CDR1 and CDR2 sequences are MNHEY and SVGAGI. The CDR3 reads CASSSGRVGSPLHF. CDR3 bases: TGTGCCAGCAGTTCCGGCAGGGTGGGTTCACCCCTCCACTTT.

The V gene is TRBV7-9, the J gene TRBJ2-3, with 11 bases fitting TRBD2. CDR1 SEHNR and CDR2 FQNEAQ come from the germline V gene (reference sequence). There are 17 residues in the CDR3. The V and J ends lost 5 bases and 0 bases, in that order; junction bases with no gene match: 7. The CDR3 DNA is TGTGCCAGCAGCGGCCCGTCTAGCGGGGGGAGCACAGATACGCAGTATTTT. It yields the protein CASSGPSSGGSTDTQYF.

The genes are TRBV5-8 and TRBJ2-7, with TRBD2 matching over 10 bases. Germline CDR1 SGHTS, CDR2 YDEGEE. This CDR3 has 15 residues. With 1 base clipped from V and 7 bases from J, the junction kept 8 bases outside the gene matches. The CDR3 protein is CASSLSLAGISEQYF. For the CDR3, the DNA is TGTGCCAGCAGCTTGTCACTAGCGGGGATTAGTGAGCAGTACTTC.

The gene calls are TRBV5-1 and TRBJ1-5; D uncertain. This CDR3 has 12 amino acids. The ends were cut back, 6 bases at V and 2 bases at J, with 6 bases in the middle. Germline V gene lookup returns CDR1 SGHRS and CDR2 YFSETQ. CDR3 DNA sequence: TGCGCCAGCATTGTCGGCAATCAGCCCCAGCATTTT. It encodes CASIVGNQPQHF.

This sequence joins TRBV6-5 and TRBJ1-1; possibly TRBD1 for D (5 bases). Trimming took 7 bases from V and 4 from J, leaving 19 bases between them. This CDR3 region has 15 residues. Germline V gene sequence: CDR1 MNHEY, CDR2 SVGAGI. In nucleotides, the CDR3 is TGTGCCAGCATCCCCTCAACGGGGGTGCGCACTGAAGCTTTCTTT. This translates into CASIPSTGVRTEAFF.

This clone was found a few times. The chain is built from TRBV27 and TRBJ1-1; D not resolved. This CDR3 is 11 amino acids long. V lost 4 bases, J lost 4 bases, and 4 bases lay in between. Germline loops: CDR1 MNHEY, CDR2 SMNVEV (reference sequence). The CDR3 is CASSWGTEAFF. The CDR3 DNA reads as TGTGCCAGCAGTTGGGGCACTGAAGCTTTCTTT.

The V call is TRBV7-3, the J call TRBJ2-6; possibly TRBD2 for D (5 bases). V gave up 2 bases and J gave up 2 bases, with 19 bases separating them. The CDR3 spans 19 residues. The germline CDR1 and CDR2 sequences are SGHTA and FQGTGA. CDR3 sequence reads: CASSLSPGSPGTGANVLTF. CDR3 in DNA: TGTGCCAGCAGCTTATCCCCGGGATCGCCAGGAACTGGGGCCAACGTCCTGACTTTC. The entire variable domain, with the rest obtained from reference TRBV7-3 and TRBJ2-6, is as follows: GAGVSQTPSNKVTEKGKYVELRCDPISGHTALYWYRQSLGQGPEFLIYFQGTGAADDSGLPNDRFFAVRPEGSVSTLKIQRTERGDSAVYLCASSLSPGSPGTGANVLTFGAGSRLTVL.

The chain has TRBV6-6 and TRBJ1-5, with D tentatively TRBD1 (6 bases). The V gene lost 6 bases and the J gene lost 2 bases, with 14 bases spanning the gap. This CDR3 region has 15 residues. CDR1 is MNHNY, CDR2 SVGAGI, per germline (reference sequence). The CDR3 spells CASRPQGSGNQPQHF. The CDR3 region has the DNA TGTGCCAGCAGGCCCCAGGGGTCTGGCAATCAGCCCCAGCATTTT.

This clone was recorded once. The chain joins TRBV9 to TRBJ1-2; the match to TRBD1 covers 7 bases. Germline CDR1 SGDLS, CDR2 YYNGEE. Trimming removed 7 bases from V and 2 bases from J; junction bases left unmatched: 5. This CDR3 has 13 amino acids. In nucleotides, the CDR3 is TGTGCCAGCCAGACAGGGCCCAACTATGGCTACACCTTC. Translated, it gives CASQTGPNYGYTF.

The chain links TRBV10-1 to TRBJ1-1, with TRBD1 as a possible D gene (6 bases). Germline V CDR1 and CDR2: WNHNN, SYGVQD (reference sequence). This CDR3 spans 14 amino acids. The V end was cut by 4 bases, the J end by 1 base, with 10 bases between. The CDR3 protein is CASSAGVGNTEAFF. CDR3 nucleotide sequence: TGCGCCAGCAGTGCAGGGGTCGGGAACACTGAAGCTTTCTTT.

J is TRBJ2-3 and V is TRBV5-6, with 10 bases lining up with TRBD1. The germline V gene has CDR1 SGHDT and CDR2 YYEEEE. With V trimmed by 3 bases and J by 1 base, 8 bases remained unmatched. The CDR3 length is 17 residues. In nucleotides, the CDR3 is TGTGCCAGCAGCTCCCCCCCCGGGACAGGGGGCACAGATACGCAGTATTTT. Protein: CASSSPPGTGGTDTQYF.

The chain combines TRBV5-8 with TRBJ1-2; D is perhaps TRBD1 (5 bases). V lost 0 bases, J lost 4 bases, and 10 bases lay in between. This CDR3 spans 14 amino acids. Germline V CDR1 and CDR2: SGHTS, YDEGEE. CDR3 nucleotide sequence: TGTGCCAGCAGCTTGGAGCGGAGGGGCTATGGCTACACCTTC. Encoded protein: CASSLERRGYGYTF.

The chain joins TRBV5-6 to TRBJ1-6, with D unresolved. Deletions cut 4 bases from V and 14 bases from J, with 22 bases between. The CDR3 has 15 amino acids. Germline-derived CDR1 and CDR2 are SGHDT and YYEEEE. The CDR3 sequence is CASSVESGSPLTLHF. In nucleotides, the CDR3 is TGTGCCAGCAGCGTAGAGAGTGGATCACCCTTAACCCTCCACTTT.

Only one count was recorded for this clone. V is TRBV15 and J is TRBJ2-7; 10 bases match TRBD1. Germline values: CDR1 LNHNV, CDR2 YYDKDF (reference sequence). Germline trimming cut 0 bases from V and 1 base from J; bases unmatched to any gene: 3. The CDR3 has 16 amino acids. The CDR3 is CATSRDRDRGSYEQYF. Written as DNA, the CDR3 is TGTGCCACCAGCAGAGATCGGGACAGGGGATCCTACGAGCAGTACTTC. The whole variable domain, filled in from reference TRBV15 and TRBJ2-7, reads DAMVIQNPRYQVTQFGKPVTLSCSQTLNHNVMYWYQQKSSQAPKLLFHYYDKDFNNEADTPDNFQSRRPNTSFCFLDIRSPGLGDTAMYLCATSRDRDRGSYEQYFGPGTRLTVT.

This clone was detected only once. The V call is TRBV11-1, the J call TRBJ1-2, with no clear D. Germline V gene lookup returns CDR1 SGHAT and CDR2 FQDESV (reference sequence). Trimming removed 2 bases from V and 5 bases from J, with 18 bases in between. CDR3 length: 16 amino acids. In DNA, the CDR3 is TGTGCCAGCAGCTTAACCGAAGCGGGTTTCACGTATGGCTACACCTTC. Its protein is CASSLTEAGFTYGYTF.

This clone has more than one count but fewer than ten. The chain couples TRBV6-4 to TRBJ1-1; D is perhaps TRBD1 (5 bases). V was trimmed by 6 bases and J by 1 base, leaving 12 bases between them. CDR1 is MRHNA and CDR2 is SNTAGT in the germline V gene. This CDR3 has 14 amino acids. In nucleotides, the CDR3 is TGTGCCAGCAGACCGGGACCGCAGAACACTGAAGCTTTCTTT. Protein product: CASRPGPQNTEAFF.

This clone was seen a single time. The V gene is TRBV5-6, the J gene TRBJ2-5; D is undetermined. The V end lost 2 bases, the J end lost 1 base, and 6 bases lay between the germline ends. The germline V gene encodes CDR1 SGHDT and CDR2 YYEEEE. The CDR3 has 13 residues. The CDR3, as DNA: TGTGCCAGCAGCTTAGCCAGCCAAGAGACCCAGTACTTC. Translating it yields CASSLASQETQYF.

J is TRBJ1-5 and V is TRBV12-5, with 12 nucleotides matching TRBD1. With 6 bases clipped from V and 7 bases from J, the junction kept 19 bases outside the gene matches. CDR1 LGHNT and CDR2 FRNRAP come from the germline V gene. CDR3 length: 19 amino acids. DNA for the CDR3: TGTGCTAGTGGAGTAACCAAGACCGGGACAGGGGGCGCCGGACAGCCCCAGCATTTT. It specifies CASGVTKTGTGGAGQPQHF.

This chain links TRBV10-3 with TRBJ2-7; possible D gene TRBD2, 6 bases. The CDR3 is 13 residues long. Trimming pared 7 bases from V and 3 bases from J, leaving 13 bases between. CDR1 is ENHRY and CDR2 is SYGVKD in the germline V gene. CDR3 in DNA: TGTGCCATCAAGGTGGAGGGGTTCTACGAGCAGTACTTC. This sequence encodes CAIKVEGFYEQYF.

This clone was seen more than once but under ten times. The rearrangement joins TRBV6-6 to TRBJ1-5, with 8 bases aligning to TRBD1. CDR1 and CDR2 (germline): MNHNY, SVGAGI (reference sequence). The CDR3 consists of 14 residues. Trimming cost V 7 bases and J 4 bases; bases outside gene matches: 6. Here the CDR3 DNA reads TGTGCCAGCAACCGACAGGGGCCGAATCAGCCCCAGCATTTT. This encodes CASNRQGPNQPQHF.

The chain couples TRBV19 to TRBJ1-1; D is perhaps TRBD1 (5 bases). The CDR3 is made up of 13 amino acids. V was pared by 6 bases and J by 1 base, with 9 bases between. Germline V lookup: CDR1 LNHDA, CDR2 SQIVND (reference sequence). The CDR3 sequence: CASSIQENTEAFF. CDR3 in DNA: TGTGCCAGTAGCATACAGGAGAACACTGAAGCTTTCTTT.

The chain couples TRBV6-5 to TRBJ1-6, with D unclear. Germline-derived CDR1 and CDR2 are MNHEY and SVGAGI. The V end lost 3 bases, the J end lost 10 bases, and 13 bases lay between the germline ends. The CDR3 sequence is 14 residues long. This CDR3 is CASSYAGILSPLHF. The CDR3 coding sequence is TGTGCCAGCAGTTATGCGGGGATTCTCTCACCCCTCCACTTT.

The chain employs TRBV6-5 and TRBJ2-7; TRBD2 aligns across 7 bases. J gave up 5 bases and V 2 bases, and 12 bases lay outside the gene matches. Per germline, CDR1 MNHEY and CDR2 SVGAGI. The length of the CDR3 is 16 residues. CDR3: CASSYPKGRVGNEQYF. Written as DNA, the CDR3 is TGTGCCAGCAGTTACCCGAAGGGGAGGGTGGGTAACGAGCAGTACTTC.

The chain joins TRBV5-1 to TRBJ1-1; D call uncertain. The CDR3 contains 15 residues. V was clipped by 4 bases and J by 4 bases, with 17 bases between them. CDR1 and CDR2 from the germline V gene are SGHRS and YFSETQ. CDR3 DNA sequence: TGCGCCAGCAGCCCTCAGGATTCCCTTGGCACTGAAGCTTTCTTT. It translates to CASSPQDSLGTEAFF.

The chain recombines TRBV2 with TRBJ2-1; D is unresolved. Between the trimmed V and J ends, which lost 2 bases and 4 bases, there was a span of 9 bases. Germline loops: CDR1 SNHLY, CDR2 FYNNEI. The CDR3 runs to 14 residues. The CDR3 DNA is TGTGCCAGCAGTGAATTAAATATTTACAATGAGCAGTTCTTC. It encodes CASSELNIYNEQFF. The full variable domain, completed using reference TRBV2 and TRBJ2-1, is EPEVTQTPSHQVTQMGQEVILRCVPISNHLYFYWYRQILGQKVEFLVSFYNNEISEKSEIFDDQFSVERPDGSNFTLKIRSTKLEDSAMYFCASSELNIYNEQFFGPGTRLTVL.